These 2 T cell receptor beta chains were all obtained from the same sample, sequenced in a study of blood T cell repertoires in COVID-19. Sequenced by immunoSEQ multiplex PCR; TCRdb stores in-frame clones only, minus some. The data contain about 160,000 clones, around 86% of them singletons. Sequencing input: peripheral blood. All receptors derive from an older man who had recovered from COVID-19.

The chain has TRBV6-5 and TRBJ1-4; no reliable D call. The CDR3 contains 12 residues. The germline gives CDR1 MNHEY, CDR2 SVGAGI. The ends were cut back, 7 bases at V and 8 bases at J, with 11 bases in the middle. CDR3 region: CASKRGGEKLFF. The CDR3 DNA reads TGTGCCAGCAAGCGTGGAGGGGAAAAACTGTTTTTT.

This CDR3 is CSASKLAGGLEQFF. CDR3 coding DNA: TGCAGTGCTAGTAAGCTAGCGGGAGGGCTCGAGCAGTTCTTC. The chain carries TRBV20-1 and TRBJ2-1; 12 nucleotides match TRBD2. The CDR3 is made up of 14 amino acids. The V gene end was trimmed by 3 bases and the J gene end by 10 bases; junction bases not matched to a gene: 7. Germline V gene sequence: CDR1 DFQATT, CDR2 SNEGSKA (reference sequence).